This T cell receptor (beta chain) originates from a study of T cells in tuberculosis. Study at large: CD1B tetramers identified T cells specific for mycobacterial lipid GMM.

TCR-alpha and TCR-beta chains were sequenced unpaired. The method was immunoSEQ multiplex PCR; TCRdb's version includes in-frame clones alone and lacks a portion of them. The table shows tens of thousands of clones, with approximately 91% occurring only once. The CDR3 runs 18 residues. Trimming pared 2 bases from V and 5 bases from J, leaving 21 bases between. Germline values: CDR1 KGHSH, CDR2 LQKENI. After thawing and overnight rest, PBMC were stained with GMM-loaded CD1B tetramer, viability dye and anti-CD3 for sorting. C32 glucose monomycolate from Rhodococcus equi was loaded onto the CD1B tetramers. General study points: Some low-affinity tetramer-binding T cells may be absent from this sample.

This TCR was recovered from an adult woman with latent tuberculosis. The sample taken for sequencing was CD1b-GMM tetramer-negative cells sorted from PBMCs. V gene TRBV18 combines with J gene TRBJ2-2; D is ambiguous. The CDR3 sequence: CASSPGIRSRLSTGELFF. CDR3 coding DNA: TGTGCCAGCTCACCAGGTATTCGGTCCAGGTTGAGTACCGGGGAGCTGTTTTTT.